This T cell receptor beta chain was sequenced during a study of blood T cell repertoires in COVID-19. Study as a whole: Italy, Spain and the United States were the sources of the convalescent and acute COVID-19 samples. Nucleic acid was either cDNA or gDNA, and it came from T cells, B-cell-depleted T cells, or PBMCs.

Germline CDR1 and CDR2: SGDLS and YYNGEE. Trimming cost V 4 bases and J 4 bases, with 17 bases left between them. The CDR3 spans 15 residues. Authors' data handling: Estimation of nucleated cell counts relied on the amplification of reference gene primers. The method was immunoSEQ multiplex PCR; TCRdb's version includes in-frame clones alone and lacks a portion of them. The V and J calls and clone size come from that table; D and trimming were worked out from the DNA. The sample yields some 200,000 clones, around 85% seen once. Sequencing was performed on peripheral blood. The TCR was taken from a woman over 75 with acute or convalescent COVID-19. V is TRBV9 and J is TRBJ1-1; maybe TRBD1 (6 bases). CDR3 sequence reads: CASSTQQGFGTEAFF. The CDR3 DNA sequence: TGTGCCAGCAGCACCCAACAGGGATTCGGCACTGAAGCTTTCTTT.